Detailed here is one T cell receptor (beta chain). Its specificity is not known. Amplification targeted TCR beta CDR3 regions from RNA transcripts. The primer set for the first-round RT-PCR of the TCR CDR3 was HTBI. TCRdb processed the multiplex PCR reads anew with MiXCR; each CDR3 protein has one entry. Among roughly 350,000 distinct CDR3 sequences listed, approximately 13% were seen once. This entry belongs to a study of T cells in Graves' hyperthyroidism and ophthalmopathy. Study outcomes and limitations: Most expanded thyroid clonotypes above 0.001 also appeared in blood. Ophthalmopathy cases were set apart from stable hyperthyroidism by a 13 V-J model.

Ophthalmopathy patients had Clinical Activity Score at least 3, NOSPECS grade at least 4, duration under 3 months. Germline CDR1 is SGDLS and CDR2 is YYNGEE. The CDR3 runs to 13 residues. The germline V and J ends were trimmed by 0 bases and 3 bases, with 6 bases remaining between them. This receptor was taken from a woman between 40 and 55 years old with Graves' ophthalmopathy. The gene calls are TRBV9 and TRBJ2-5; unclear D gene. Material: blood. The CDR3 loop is CASSVEPEETQYF. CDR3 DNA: TGTGCCAGCAGCGTAGAACCAGAAGAGACCCAGTACTTC.